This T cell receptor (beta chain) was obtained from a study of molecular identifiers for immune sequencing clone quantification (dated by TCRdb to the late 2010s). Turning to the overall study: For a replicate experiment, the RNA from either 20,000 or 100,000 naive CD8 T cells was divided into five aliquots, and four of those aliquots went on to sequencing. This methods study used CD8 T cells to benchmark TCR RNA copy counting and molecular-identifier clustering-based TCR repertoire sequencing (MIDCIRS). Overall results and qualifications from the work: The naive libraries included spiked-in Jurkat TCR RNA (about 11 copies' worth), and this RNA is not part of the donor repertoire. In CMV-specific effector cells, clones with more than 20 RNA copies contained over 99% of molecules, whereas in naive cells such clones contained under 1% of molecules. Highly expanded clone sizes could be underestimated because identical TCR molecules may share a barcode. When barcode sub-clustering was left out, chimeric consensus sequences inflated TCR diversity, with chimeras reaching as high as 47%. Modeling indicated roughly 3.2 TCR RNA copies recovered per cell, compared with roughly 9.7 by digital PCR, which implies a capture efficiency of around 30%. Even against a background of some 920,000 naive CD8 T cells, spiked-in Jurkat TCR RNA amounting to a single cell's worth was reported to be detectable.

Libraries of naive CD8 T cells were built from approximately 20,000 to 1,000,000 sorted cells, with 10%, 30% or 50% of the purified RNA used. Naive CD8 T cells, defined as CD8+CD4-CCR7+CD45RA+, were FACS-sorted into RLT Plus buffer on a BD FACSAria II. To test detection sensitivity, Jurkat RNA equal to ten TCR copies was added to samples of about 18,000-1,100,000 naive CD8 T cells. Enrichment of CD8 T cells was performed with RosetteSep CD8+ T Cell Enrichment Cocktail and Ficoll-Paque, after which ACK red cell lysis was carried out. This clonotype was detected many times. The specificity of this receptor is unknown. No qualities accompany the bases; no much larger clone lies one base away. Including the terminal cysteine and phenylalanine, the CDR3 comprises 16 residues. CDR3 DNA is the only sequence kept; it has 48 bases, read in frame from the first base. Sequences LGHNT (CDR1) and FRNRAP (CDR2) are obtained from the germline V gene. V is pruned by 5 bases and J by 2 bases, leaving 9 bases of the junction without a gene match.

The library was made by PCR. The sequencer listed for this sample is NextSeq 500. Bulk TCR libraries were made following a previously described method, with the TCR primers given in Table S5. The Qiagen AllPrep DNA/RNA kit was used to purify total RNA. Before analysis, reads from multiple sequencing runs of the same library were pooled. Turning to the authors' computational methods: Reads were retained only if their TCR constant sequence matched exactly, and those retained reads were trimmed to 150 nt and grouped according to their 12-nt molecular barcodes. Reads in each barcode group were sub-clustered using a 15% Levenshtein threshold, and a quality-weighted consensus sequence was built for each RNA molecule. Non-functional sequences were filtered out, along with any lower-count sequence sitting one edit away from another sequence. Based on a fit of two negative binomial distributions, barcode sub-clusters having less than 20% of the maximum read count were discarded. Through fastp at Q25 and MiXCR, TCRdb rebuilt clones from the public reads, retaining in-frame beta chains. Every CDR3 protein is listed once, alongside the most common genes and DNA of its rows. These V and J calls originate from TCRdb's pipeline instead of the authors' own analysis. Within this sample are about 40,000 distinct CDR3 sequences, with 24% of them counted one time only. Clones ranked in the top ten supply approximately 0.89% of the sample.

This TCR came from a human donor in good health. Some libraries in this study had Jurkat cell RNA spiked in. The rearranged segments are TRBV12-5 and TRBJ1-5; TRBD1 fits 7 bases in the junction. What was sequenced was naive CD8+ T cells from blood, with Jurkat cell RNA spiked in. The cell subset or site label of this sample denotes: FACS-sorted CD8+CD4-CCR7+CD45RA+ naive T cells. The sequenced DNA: TGTGCTAGTGGTCAAACAGGGGTAGGGGGCAATCAGCCCCAGCATTTT. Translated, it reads CASGQTGVGGNQPQHF.